This paragraph covers one TCR beta chain sequence. The antigen remains unidentified. TCRdb recomputed calls from the 5' RACE reads with MiXCR, one row per CDR3 protein. The sample carries 350,000 to 450,000 distinct CDR3 sequences, roughly 24% recorded once. The data are from a study of T-cell memory formation after mild COVID-19. General observations from the study: Contracting CD8+ clones were enriched in EMRA, CD4+ mainly in CM and EM.

V was pared by 3 bases and J by 6 bases, with 17 bases between. CDR1 DFQATT and CDR2 SNEGSKA come from the germline V gene (reference sequence). CDR3 size: 14 residues. Source material: PBMCs or a T cell subset sorted from them (not recorded which). The receptor was isolated from an adult woman who had mild COVID-19 (a few samples of this study predate the infection). Cell type and time point are not known. The V and J genes are TRBV20-1 and TRBJ1-1, with D possibly TRBD1 on 6 matching bases. CDR3 residues: CSARNLQGYAEAFF. The CDR3 DNA sequence: TGCAGTGCTAGGAACCTCCAGGGGTACGCTGAAGCTTTCTTT.